Following are 30 T cell receptor beta chains from one sample sequenced in a study of metastatic and nonmetastatic thyroid tumors. The entire patient cohort was treatment-naive prior to thyroid surgery. With MiXCR, TCRdb reprocessed the PCR reads. The sample lists 20,000 to 30,000 clones; 22% were seen once. Sequenced input: blood. These receptors originate from a female donor with papillary thyroid cancer or a benign thyroid nodule (not recorded which). Some clones in this sample may be carry-over from other donors' samples.

This clone was detected many times. The chain is built from TRBV20-1 and TRBJ1-1; tentative D call: TRBD1 (6 bases). Germline V gene data show CDR1 as DFQATT and CDR2 as SNEGSKA (reference sequence). Trimming took 4 bases from V and 1 from J, leaving 16 bases between them. The CDR3 length is 15 residues. In DNA form, the CDR3 reads TGCAGTGCTACCCGGGGGGGGGGCCCGAACACTGAAGCTTTCTTT. Translation: CSATRGGGPNTEAFF.

This clone was counted ten times or more. The J gene is TRBJ2-1, the V gene TRBV6-2 or TRBV6-3; D is unclear. V was clipped by 0 bases and J by 0 bases, with 18 bases between them. In germline, CDR1 is MNHEY, CDR2 SVGEGT. The length of the CDR3 is 19 residues. The CDR3 reads CASSYSTVTGSSSYNEQFF. The CDR3 DNA sequence: TGTGCCAGCAGTTACTCGACGGTTACGGGTTCGAGCTCCTACAATGAGCAGTTCTTC.

This clone has at least ten counts. V gene TRBV6-1 combines with J gene TRBJ1-5; D remains ambiguous. CDR1 is MNHNS and CDR2 is SASEGT in the germline V gene. Trimming stripped 11 bases from V and 4 bases from J, with 15 bases between. The length of the CDR3 is 13 residues. The CDR3 reads CAPDGGFNQPQHF. Written as DNA, the CDR3 is TGTGCCCCGGACGGCGGCTTTAATCAGCCCCAGCATTTT.

This clone was observed at least ten times. The chain couples TRBV20-1 to TRBJ2-7; 11 bases are a match to TRBD2. This CDR3 is built from 15 residues. The V and J ends lost 3 bases and 6 bases, in that order; junction bases with no gene match: 10. CDR1 and CDR2 (germline): DFQATT, SNEGSKA (reference sequence). DNA of the CDR3: TGCAGTGCTAGTCCGACTAGCGGGATTCTGAGCGAGCAGTACTTC. Translation: CSASPTSGILSEQYF.

Worth noting for this clone: A junction end diverges from the germline sequence, so it may reflect a read error. The chain is built from TRBV18 and TRBJ1-2, with 7 bases identical to TRBD1. The V gene's germline CDR1 is KGHSH and CDR2 LQKENI. This CDR3 has 13 amino acids. The CDR3 DNA reads TGTGCCAGTTCACAGGGGACAGACAATGGCTACACCTTC. Protein: CASSQGTDNGYTF.

This clone was picked up many times. The gene calls are TRBV5-1 and TRBJ2-4; 10 nucleotides align to TRBD2. The CDR3 has 17 amino acids. Losses at the gene ends were 1 base for V and 7 bases for J; bases not matched to a gene: 11. Germline CDR1 SGHRS, CDR2 YFSETQ. CDR3 region: CASSLTSGGADFNIQYF. The CDR3 nucleotides are TGCGCCAGCAGCTTGACGAGCGGGGGGGCCGACTTCAACATTCAGTACTTC. Based on the CDR3 plus reference TRBV5-1 and TRBJ2-4, the full variable domain is KAGVTQTPRYLIKTRGQQVTLSCSPISGHRSVSWYQQTPGQGLQFLFEYFSETQRNKGNFPGRFSGRQFSNSRSEMNVSTLELGDSALYLCASSLTSGGADFNIQYFGAGTRLSVL.

The chain joins TRBV6-1 to TRBJ1-3; 10 bases are shared with TRBD1. Trimming cost V 1 base and J 4 bases; bases outside gene matches: 7. CDR3 length: 17 residues. Looked up from germline, CDR1 is MNHNS and CDR2 is SASEGT. DNA of the CDR3: TGTGCCAGCAGTGAAGGGACAGGGGGAGGTACGGGAAACACCATATATTTT. It specifies CASSEGTGGGTGNTIYF.

This clone was found many times. CDR3 in DNA: TGTGCCACCAGTCAGGCGGGGGGCCAGAAAAATGAGCAGTTCTTC. It translates to CATSQAGGQKNEQFF. The gene calls are TRBV24-1 and TRBJ2-1, with 8 nucleotides matching TRBD2. Germline loops: CDR1 KGHDR, CDR2 SFDVKD. The CDR3 covers 15 residues. The ends lost 6 bases at V and 7 bases at J; junction bases unmatched: 10.

By frequency in the sample, this clone is medium-sized (0.01 to 0.1%). The chain couples TRBV6-2 or TRBV6-3 to TRBJ2-6; D unresolved. CDR3 length: 17 amino acids. In germline, CDR1 is MNHEY, CDR2 SVGEGT. V gave up 5 bases and J gave up 1 base, with 15 bases separating them. CDR3 loop: CASSKVGWGSGANVLTF. Written as DNA, the CDR3 is TGTGCCAGCAGTAAAGTTGGGTGGGGTTCTGGGGCCAACGTCCTGACTTTC.

The sample holds many counts of this clone. The chain recombines TRBV4-1 with TRBJ1-1; TRBD1 aligns across 7 bases. Looked up from germline, CDR1 is MGHRA and CDR2 is YSYEKL. This CDR3 is 12 amino acids long. With V trimmed by 8 bases and J by 7 bases, 7 bases remained unmatched. CDR3 nucleotides: TGCGCCAGCTCCCTCAGGGGGGATGAAGCTTTCTTT. It translates to CASSLRGDEAFF.

This clone qualifies as medium-sized. The V call is TRBV6-1, the J call TRBJ1-1, with a tentative D call TRBD1 (5 bases). The germline V and J ends were trimmed by 5 bases and 4 bases, with 14 bases remaining between them. From germline, CDR1 is MNHNS and CDR2 SASEGT. The CDR3 sequence is 14 residues long. CDR3 nucleotides: TGTGCCAGCAGTCCTACCGTAGGGGTCACTGAAGCTTTCTTT. Protein product: CASSPTVGVTEAFF.

As for this clone: Being one base from a much bigger clone, this may be a read error. This rearrangement joins TRBV20-1 to TRBJ2-3; 9 bases map to TRBD1. CDR1 is DFQATT, CDR2 SNEGSKA, per germline (reference sequence). The CDR3 is 18 residues long. With V trimmed by 4 bases and J by 4 bases, 18 bases remained unmatched. As DNA, the CDR3 is TGCAGTGCTAAGCCACTAACCACGGACAGGGGAAGCTCAGATACGCAGTATTTT. Translating gives CSAKPLTTDRGSSDTQYF.

This clone was seen a handful of times. The conserved closing phenylalanine or tryptophan is absent in this CDR3, likely reflecting a read error. CDR3 sequence (DNA): TGTGCCAGTAGTATAACGGTCTCCCGCTATGTCTACACCCTC. It translates to CASSITVSRYVYTL. The V gene is TRBV19, the J gene TRBJ1-2; unclear D gene. The germline gives CDR1 LNHDA, CDR2 SQIVND (reference sequence). The CDR3 runs to 14 residues.

This clone was seen repeatedly, ten times or more. The V gene is TRBV28, the J gene TRBJ2-7; tentative D call: TRBD2 (7 bases). CDR1 is MDHEN, CDR2 SYDVKM, per germline. The ends were cut back, 6 bases at V and 2 bases at J, with 14 bases in the middle. This CDR3 is built from 14 residues. CDR3 residues: CASRGGGHTYEQYF. Here the CDR3 DNA reads TGTGCCAGCAGGGGGGGGGGACATACCTACGAGCAGTACTTC.

This clone has a single count. The junction shows a germline mismatch at one end, possibly a read error. This chain links TRBV28 with TRBJ2-1; no clear D. Per germline, CDR1 MDHEN and CDR2 SYDVKM. The CDR3 runs to 9 residues. This CDR3 is CDGHKEQFF. CDR3 DNA: TGTGACGGCCACAAGGAGCAGTTCTTC.

This clone is categorized as medium-sized (0.01 to 0.1%). The genes are TRBV15 and TRBJ2-7; D ambiguous. With 0 bases removed from V and 0 bases from J, the gap between germline ends came to 9 bases. The CDR3 totals 15 residues. From germline, CDR1 is LNHNV and CDR2 YYDKDF (reference sequence). The CDR3 nucleotides are TGTGCCACCAGCAGAGATCGGATGAGCTCCTACGAGCAGTACTTC. This translates into CATSRDRMSSYEQYF.

This clone was seen ten or more times. The chain links TRBV15 to TRBJ2-5; D not certain. This CDR3 contains 15 residues. Germline CDR1 and CDR2: LNHNV and YYDKDF (reference sequence). The germline V and J ends were trimmed by 0 bases and 0 bases, with 8 bases remaining between them. The CDR3 sequence: CATSRDYTYQETQYF. The DNA for the CDR3 is TGTGCCACCAGCAGAGACTACACGTACCAAGAGACCCAGTACTTC.

This clone was counted only a few times. This may arise from a read error, as a much more abundant clone is one base away. The chain has TRBV29-1 and TRBJ2-7; tentative D call: TRBD2 (5 bases). This CDR3 has 11 amino acids. The V and J ends lost 8 bases and 3 bases respectively, with 11 bases between them. The germline V gene encodes CDR1 SQVTM and CDR2 ANQGSEA. The CDR3 DNA follows: TGCAGCTCCCGGGGAAACTACGAGCAGTACTTC. As protein: CSSRGNYEQYF.

This clone was seen a few times. This chain joins TRBV6-6 and TRBJ2-5, with D perhaps TRBD1 (5 bases). Germline loops: CDR1 MNHNY, CDR2 SVGAGI (reference sequence). Trimming stripped 1 base from V and 9 bases from J, with 27 bases between. The CDR3 length is 18 residues. Written as DNA, the CDR3 is TGTGCCAGCAGTTACTGGGGTCTGGGGCGCCGCGTGAGGTGGGCCCAGTACTTC. This translates into CASSYWGLGRRVRWAQYF.

The V gene is TRBV29-1, the J gene TRBJ2-7; D is unresolved. V gave up 2 bases and J gave up 0 bases, with 8 bases separating them. In germline, CDR1 is SQVTM, CDR2 ANQGSEA. The CDR3 totals 13 residues. The CDR3 DNA follows: TGCAGCGTTGAATTAGGGATCTCCTACGAGCAGTACTTC. Translated, it gives CSVELGISYEQYF.

This clone was observed a single time. Relative to the germline gene, one junction end is altered; a read error may explain this. The genes are TRBV10-3 and TRBJ2-7, with no clear D. The CDR3 sequence is 13 residues long. Germline V lookup: CDR1 ENHRY, CDR2 SYGVKD. The CDR3 DNA sequence: TGTGCCACCGCCCGTACGAGCCCCTACGCGCAGTACTTC. Translated: CATARTSPYAQYF.

This clone was counted ten times or more. This chain connects TRBV28 to TRBJ2-2, with TRBD2 matching 12 bases. Germline lookup yields CDR1 MDHEN and CDR2 SYDVKM. V shed 5 bases, J shed 3 bases, and the junction held 10 bases outside the gene matches. The CDR3 totals 18 residues. CDR3 sequence (DNA): TGTGCCAGCAGTCCCTCTAGCGGGAGGGCCGATTACACCGGGGAGCTGTTTTTT. It yields the protein CASSPSSGRADYTGELFF.

This clone was picked up many times. The V call is TRBV5-1, the J call TRBJ2-5, with D perhaps matching TRBD2 (5 bases). Germline CDR1 is SGHRS and CDR2 is YFSETQ. The CDR3 extends over 13 amino acids. Deletions cut 4 bases from V and 3 bases from J, with 10 bases between. The CDR3 DNA reads as TGCGCCAGCAGCGATGGACTCGAAGAGACCCAGTACTTC. Its protein is CASSDGLEETQYF.

In its sample, this clone was seen a few times. J is TRBJ1-6 and V is TRBV6-1, with TRBD1 matching over 12 bases. The CDR3 is made up of 15 amino acids. CDR1 and CDR2 (germline): MNHNS, SASEGT. Unmatched junction bases numbered 4, after V lost 6 bases and J lost 7 bases. The CDR3 DNA is TGTGCCAGCAGCGGGACAGGGGGCAGGAATTCACCCCTCCACTTT. Amino acids: CASSGTGGRNSPLHF.

This clone was observed at least ten times. The J gene is TRBJ2-3, the V gene TRBV29-1, with unresolved D. V was pared by 4 bases and J by 0 bases, with 11 bases between. This CDR3 spans 14 amino acids. CDR1 and CDR2 (germline): SQVTM, ANQGSEA. The CDR3 DNA follows: TGCAGCGTTGCACCACGAAGTAGCACAGATACGCAGTATTTT. Protein product: CSVAPRSSTDTQYF.

In its sample, this clone ranks as medium-sized. Within the sample, other DNA sequences also encode this same CDR3. The chain links TRBV12-3 or TRBV12-4 to TRBJ2-7, with 10 bases fitting TRBD1. CDR3 length equals 13 residues. V lost 9 bases and J lost 2; bases outside the gene matches: 4. Here the CDR3 DNA reads TGTGCCAGTACTGGGACAGGGGCCTACGAGCAGTACTTC. Translated: CASTGTGAYEQYF.

This clone has a count of ten or more. The chain is built from TRBV20-1 and TRBJ2-7, with D maybe TRBD2 (5 bases). CDR1 and CDR2 (germline): DFQATT, SNEGSKA (reference sequence). Trimming took 5 bases from V and 5 from J, leaving 16 bases between them. This CDR3 is 13 amino acids long. As DNA, the CDR3 is TGCAGTGCTGCGGGCCCCGTCGAGGACGAGCAGTACTTC. Translating it yields CSAAGPVEDEQYF.

This chain joins TRBV6-5 and TRBJ2-2; D is ambiguous. This CDR3 is built from 14 residues. Trimming pared 0 bases from V and 9 bases from J, leaving 11 bases between. CDR1 and CDR2 (germline): MNHEY, SVGAGI. The CDR3 DNA is TGTGCCAGCAGTTACTCGCTGGCGGCGTGGGAGCTGTTTTTT. This translates into CASSYSLAAWELFF.

This clone was counted ten times or more. The chain is built from TRBV12-3 or TRBV12-4 and TRBJ2-1; D remains unclear. This CDR3 comprises 15 residues. Trimming stripped 3 bases from V and 0 bases from J, with 9 bases between. DNA of the CDR3: TGTGCCAGCAGTTTGTGGCAGAGCTCCTACAATGAGCAGTTCTTC. As protein: CASSLWQSSYNEQFF.

In its sample, this clone was seen many times. V is TRBV18 and J is TRBJ1-1; tentatively, D is TRBD1 (5 bases). Germline assignment: CDR1 KGHSH and CDR2 LQKENI. The CDR3 consists of 13 residues. Deletions cut 6 bases from V and 0 bases from J, with 8 bases between. CDR3 coding DNA: TGTGCCAGCTCCGGGGGGATGAACACTGAAGCTTTCTTT. This translates into CASSGGMNTEAFF.